What follows are 32 T cell receptor beta chains derived from one specimen sequenced in a study of post-analysis software for immune sequencing data. Study-wide results and limits: The five TRBV segments detected at higher frequency in patients than in controls included TRBV5-6, TRBV5-1 and TRBV20-1.

The authors incorporated unique molecular identifiers into the TCR beta cDNA libraries. One entry per CDR3 protein results from TCRdb running MiXCR on the PCR reads. The data show approximately 570,000 distinct CDR3 sequences, about 40% seen once. No antigen has been assigned to these receptors. Sequencing was done on a sample of blood. The source of these receptors is a girl aged 10 to 17 with multiple sclerosis.

The chain joins TRBV20-1 to TRBJ2-7, with TRBD2 as a possible D gene (7 bases). This CDR3 is built from 13 residues. Germline CDR1 DFQATT, CDR2 SNEGSKA (reference sequence). V dropped 5 bases and J dropped 5 bases, with 16 bases sitting between them. DNA of the CDR3: TGCAGTGCTGTGACAGTAGGGGGGGACGAGCAGTACTTC. Protein sequence: CSAVTVGGDEQYF.

This clonotype has a handful of counts. The rearrangement links TRBV20-1 to TRBJ1-2; 7 bases line up with TRBD1. CDR3 size: 15 residues. The germline V gene has CDR1 DFQATT and CDR2 SNEGSKA (reference sequence). The junction had 10 bases not matched to a gene; V was cut back by 4 bases and J by 2 bases. The CDR3 here is CSAIRDSIPNYGYTF. CDR3 bases: TGCAGTGCTATCCGGGACAGCATACCGAACTATGGCTACACCTTC.

This clonotype turned up a few times. The chain couples TRBV20-1 to TRBJ2-7; 11 bases fit TRBD2. CDR1 DFQATT and CDR2 SNEGSKA come from the germline V gene (reference sequence). The CDR3 sequence is 15 residues long. With V trimmed by 0 bases and J by 2 bases, 3 bases remained unmatched. This chain's CDR3 is CSARDTSGSPYEQYF. The DNA for the CDR3 is TGCAGTGCTAGAGATACTAGCGGGAGCCCCTACGAGCAGTACTTC.

V and J are TRBV20-1 and TRBJ2-7, with D possibly being TRBD1 or TRBD2 (7 bases each). Germline V lookup: CDR1 DFQATT, CDR2 SNEGSKA (reference sequence). CDR3 length: 15 residues. The germline V and J ends were trimmed by 0 bases and 6 bases, with 18 bases remaining between them. The CDR3 region has the DNA TGCAGTGCTAGAGATGCGGGAGTCAGGGGGGCCGAGCAGTACTTC. Translated, it gives CSARDAGVRGAEQYF.

The rearrangement joins TRBV29-1 to TRBJ2-3; tentatively, D is TRBD1 or TRBD2 (5 bases each). The CDR3 length is 11 residues. V shed 5 bases and J shed 12 bases, with 15 bases lying between them. Germline loops: CDR1 SQVTM, CDR2 ANQGSEA. CDR3 protein: CSVLGRGSQYF. The CDR3, as DNA: TGCAGCGTTTTGGGACGAGGGAGCCAGTATTTT.

This chain links TRBV12-3 or TRBV12-4 with TRBJ1-1; possibly TRBD1 for D (6 bases). The V and J ends lost 6 bases and 1 base respectively, with 15 bases between them. The CDR3 runs to 15 residues. CDR3 amino acids: CASSLRGASNTEAFF. CDR3 DNA: TGTGCCAGCAGCCTCAGGGGCGCTTCGAACACTGAAGCTTTCTTT.

This sequence joins TRBV20-1 and TRBJ2-5; 8 nucleotides match TRBD1. The CDR3 has 16 residues. With 2 bases clipped from V and 3 bases from J, the junction kept 11 bases outside the gene matches. Germline V lookup: CDR1 DFQATT, CDR2 SNEGSKA (reference sequence). CDR3 nucleotide sequence: TGCAGTGCTAGATCTCCCACGGGACAGGCGGAAGAGACCCAGTACTTC. It yields the protein CSARSPTGQAEETQYF.

In this sample, this clonotype turned up a few times. The chain has TRBV29-1 and TRBJ2-1; possible D gene TRBD1, 6 bases. This CDR3 has 14 amino acids. Trimming took off 3 bases at V and 2 bases at J, with 11 bases between the two ends. Germline V gives CDR1 SQVTM, CDR2 ANQGSEA. CDR3 DNA sequence: TGCAGCGTTGACAGGGGAAGGGCCTACAATGAGCAGTTCTTC. As protein: CSVDRGRAYNEQFF.

This chain links TRBV12-3 or TRBV12-4 with TRBJ1-4; unclear D gene. The CDR3 runs 13 residues. The V end lost 6 bases, the J end lost 2 bases, and 7 bases lay between the germline ends. The CDR3 reads CASSHSTNEKLFF. CDR3 sequence (DNA): TGTGCCAGCAGCCACAGCACTAATGAAAAACTGTTTTTT.

CDR3 DNA sequence: TGCAGTGCTAGAGATACGGGGGTAGAGACCCAGTACTTC. This sequence encodes CSARDTGVETQYF. V usage is TRBV20-1 and J usage is TRBJ2-5, with a tentative D call TRBD2 (6 bases). V was cut by 0 bases and J by 4 bases, with 9 bases left in between. This CDR3 is 13 amino acids long. CDR1 DFQATT and CDR2 SNEGSKA come from the germline V gene (reference sequence).

The V call is TRBV6-5, the J call TRBJ2-5, with a tentative D call TRBD1 (6 bases). The V gene lost 2 bases and the J gene lost 5 bases, with 15 bases spanning the gap. CDR3 length: 15 residues. Germline V gene sequence: CDR1 MNHEY, CDR2 SVGAGI. CDR3 residues: CASSYGGKVGETQYF. In DNA form, the CDR3 reads TGTGCCAGCAGTTACGGGGGCAAGGTTGGGGAGACCCAGTACTTC.

CDR3 residues: CASSFNRGPPNEKLFF. The CDR3 coding sequence is TGTGCCAGCAGTTTTAACAGGGGCCCACCTAATGAAAAACTGTTTTTT. This chain joins TRBV6-6 and TRBJ1-4, with 7 bases matching TRBD1. The germline gives CDR1 MNHNY, CDR2 SVGAGI (reference sequence). V gave up 4 bases and J gave up 3 bases; unmatched junction bases: 8. This CDR3 contains 16 residues.

The V gene is TRBV12-3 or TRBV12-4, the J gene TRBJ2-4, with D unclear. The DNA end lines up better with TRBJ2-5; the J call may be wrong. This CDR3 contains 15 residues. DNA for the CDR3: TGTGCCAGCAGTTCAAAGGTGTGGAGAGAAGAGACCCAGTACTTC. This codes for CASSSKVWREETQYF.

The chain employs TRBV20-1 and TRBJ2-3; D is ambiguous. V gave up 7 bases and J gave up 2 bases, with 16 bases separating them. Germline V gene sequence: CDR1 DFQATT, CDR2 SNEGSKA (reference sequence). The CDR3 sequence is 14 residues long. The CDR3 DNA follows: TGCAGTGTCACAGCTAGGCGGAACACAGATACGCAGTATTTT. Translating gives CSVTARRNTDTQYF.

The J gene is TRBJ2-1, the V gene TRBV4-1; TRBD2 matches at 10 bases. CDR3 length: 16 amino acids. Trimming cost V 10 bases and J 10 bases; bases outside gene matches: 19. In germline, CDR1 is MGHRA, CDR2 YSYEKL. The CDR3 nucleotides are TGCGCCACCTCTCGACCGGGGACTAGCGATTATGGCGAGCAGTTCTTC. Its protein product is CATSRPGTSDYGEQFF.

The V and J genes are TRBV6-6 and TRBJ2-6, with 9 bases identical to TRBD1. The CDR3 has 16 amino acids. The V gene's germline CDR1 is MNHNY and CDR2 SVGAGI (reference sequence). The ends lost 9 bases at V and 1 base at J; junction bases unmatched: 7. The CDR3 loop reads CASIGTGRSGANVLTF. In nucleotides, the CDR3 is TGTGCCAGTATCGGGACAGGGAGGTCTGGGGCCAACGTCCTGACTTTC.

The chain has TRBV12-3 or TRBV12-4 and TRBJ2-6, with 8 positions matching TRBD1. This CDR3 is built from 18 residues. The V segment lost 5 bases and the J segment 3 bases; nucleotides outside the gene matches: 12. The CDR3 reads CASSDTRQGRGGANVLTF. The CDR3 nucleotides read TGTGCCAGCAGTGATACGAGACAGGGGAGAGGTGGGGCCAACGTCCTGACTTTC.

V usage is TRBV2 and J usage is TRBJ1-1, with D possibly TRBD1 on 5 matching bases. V was pared by 6 bases and J by 1 base, with 18 bases between. Germline V lookup: CDR1 SNHLY, CDR2 FYNNEI. CDR3 length equals 16 residues. This CDR3 is CASSTTPGLGNTEAFF. CDR3 sequence (DNA): TGTGCCAGCAGCACAACCCCAGGGCTAGGGAACACTGAAGCTTTCTTT.

This clonotype was detected only a few times. This CDR3 is CASTSGRVVETQYF. The CDR3 DNA reads TGTGCCAGCACGAGCGGGAGGGTCGTTGAGACCCAGTACTTC. The chain combines TRBV5-6 with TRBJ2-5, with TRBD2 matching 10 bases. CDR3 length: 14 amino acids. The germline CDR1 and CDR2 sequences are SGHDT and YYEEEE. With V trimmed by 6 bases and J by 5 bases, 7 bases remained unmatched.

The chain employs TRBV29-1 and TRBJ2-5; TRBD1 matches at 11 bases. Germline CDR1 is SQVTM and CDR2 is ANQGSEA. J gave up 5 bases and V 7 bases, and 12 bases lay outside the gene matches. The CDR3 extends over 15 amino acids. In nucleotides, the CDR3 is TGCAGCGCATCGCCCGGGACAGGGGGTTTGGAGACCCAGTACTTC. Translating it yields CSASPGTGGLETQYF. Full variable domain (rest looked up from reference TRBV29-1 and TRBJ2-5): SAVISQKPSRDICQRGTSLTIQCQVDSQVTMMFWYRQQPGQSLTLIATANQGSEATYESGFVIDKFPISRPNLTFSTLTVSNMSPEDSSIYLCSASPGTGGLETQYFGPGTRLLVL.

The gene calls are TRBV12-3 or TRBV12-4 and TRBJ1-2, with D unresolved. CDR3 length: 13 amino acids. V was shortened by 5 bases and J by 4 bases, with 11 bases between the two germline ends. The CDR3 DNA reads TGTGCCAGCAGTCAGGCGGTGAGCTATGGCTACACCTTC. It specifies CASSQAVSYGYTF.

Only a few counts were recorded for this clonotype. The rearrangement links TRBV5-6 to TRBJ2-1; 7 nucleotides line up with TRBD1. Germline lookup yields CDR1 SGHDT and CDR2 YYEEEE. Germline trimming cut 0 bases from V and 6 bases from J; bases unmatched to any gene: 3. CDR3 length: 14 residues. This chain's CDR3 is CASSLGQGSNEQFF. CDR3 nucleotides: TGTGCCAGCAGCTTGGGACAGGGATCCAATGAGCAGTTCTTC.

This clonotype was seen only a few times. The CDR3 DNA is TGCAGCGTTGCCCGGGACAGGGGGCATGGCTACACCTTC. Amino acids: CSVARDRGHGYTF. The chain combines TRBV29-1 with TRBJ1-2; 12 nucleotides align to TRBD1. V was pared by 4 bases and J by 6 bases, with 3 bases of the junction left unmatched. The CDR3 runs to 13 residues. Germline V lookup: CDR1 SQVTM, CDR2 ANQGSEA. The full variable domain, its missing parts supplied by reference TRBV29-1 and TRBJ1-2, is SAVISQKPSRDICQRGTSLTIQCQVDSQVTMMFWYRQQPGQSLTLIATANQGSEATYESGFVIDKFPISRPNLTFSTLTVSNMSPEDSSIYLCSVARDRGHGYTFGSGTRLTVV.

The gene calls are TRBV10-3 and TRBJ2-7; TRBD1 matches at 8 bases. Per germline, CDR1 ENHRY and CDR2 SYGVKD. The V gene end was trimmed by 4 bases and the J gene end by 3 bases; junction bases not matched to a gene: 8. The CDR3 sequence is 15 residues long. CDR3 sequence (DNA): TGTGCCATCAGTGGCGGGACAGGTAGGGACTACGAGCAGTACTTC. Protein: CAISGGTGRDYEQYF.

This sequence joins TRBV20-1 and TRBJ2-1, with TRBD2 matching over 11 bases. This CDR3 is built from 14 residues. Trimming cost V 8 bases and J 3 bases; bases outside gene matches: 6. CDR1 and CDR2 from the germline V gene are DFQATT and SNEGSKA (reference sequence). CDR3 residues: CSYSGLAVYNEQFF. Written as DNA, the CDR3 is TGCAGTTATTCGGGACTAGCGGTCTACAATGAGCAGTTCTTC.

The CDR3 is CATTGLNTEAFF. The CDR3 DNA follows: TGTGCCACTACAGGGTTGAACACTGAAGCTTTCTTT. The chain carries TRBV10-3 and TRBJ1-1, with D possibly matching TRBD1 (6 bases). The germline V gene encodes CDR1 ENHRY and CDR2 SYGVKD. The V gene lost 10 bases and the J gene lost 0 bases, with 9 bases spanning the gap. The CDR3 runs 12 residues.

V gene TRBV29-1 combines with J gene TRBJ1-2; D gene unclear. Between the trimmed V and J ends, which lost 0 bases and 8 bases, there was a span of 13 bases. Germline loops: CDR1 SQVTM, CDR2 ANQGSEA. CDR3 size: 13 residues. CDR3 bases: TGCAGCGTTGAAGACCCAAGGCCCGACGGCTACACCTTC. Translating gives CSVEDPRPDGYTF. Full variable domain (remainder filled in from reference TRBV29-1 and TRBJ1-2): SAVISQKPSRDICQRGTSLTIQCQVDSQVTMMFWYRQQPGQSLTLIATANQGSEATYESGFVIDKFPISRPNLTFSTLTVSNMSPEDSSIYLCSVEDPRPDGYTFGSGTRLTVV.

The chain recombines TRBV6-6 with TRBJ2-5; D is undetermined. In germline, CDR1 is MNHNY, CDR2 SVGAGI (reference sequence). V was pared by 6 bases and J by 3 bases, with 11 bases between. The CDR3 totals 13 residues. CDR3 sequence reads: CASSRAAKETQYF. CDR3 in DNA: TGTGCCAGCAGCCGGGCAGCTAAAGAGACCCAGTACTTC.

The V and J genes are TRBV5-1 and TRBJ1-2; D not certain. The length of the CDR3 is 17 residues. The germline V gene has CDR1 SGHRS and CDR2 YFSETQ. Trimming pared 0 bases from V and 0 bases from J, leaving 15 bases between. CDR3 bases: TGCGCCAGCAGCTTGGGGGTCATGGCGGGTACTAACTATGGCTACACCTTC. This sequence encodes CASSLGVMAGTNYGYTF. The full variable domain, its missing parts supplied by reference TRBV5-1 and TRBJ1-2, is KAGVTQTPRYLIKTRGQQVTLSCSPISGHRSVSWYQQTPGQGLQFLFEYFSETQRNKGNFPGRFSGRQFSNSRSEMNVSTLELGDSALYLCASSLGVMAGTNYGYTFGSGTRLTVV.

This clonotype was recorded a few times. The chain recombines TRBV6-1 with TRBJ2-5; 11 bases are shared with TRBD2. Germline assignment: CDR1 MNHNS and CDR2 SASEGT. The V gene end was trimmed by 7 bases and the J gene end by 5 bases; junction bases not matched to a gene: 6. This CDR3 has 14 residues. CDR3 loop: CASTGPSGRETQYF. As DNA, the CDR3 is TGTGCCAGCACCGGGCCTAGCGGGAGGGAGACCCAGTACTTC.

This clonotype has more than one count but fewer than ten. V gene TRBV5-1 combines with J gene TRBJ2-1, with a weak D call TRBD1 (6 bases). Trimming removed 0 bases at V and 9 bases at J, with 19 bases between. The germline gives CDR1 SGHRS, CDR2 YFSETQ. The CDR3 extends over 16 amino acids. CDR3 in DNA: TGCGCCAGCAGCTTGGACCCGCGCAGGGAACAGGGTGAGCAGTTCTTC. It translates to CASSLDPRREQGEQFF.

The J gene is TRBJ2-3, the V gene TRBV12-3 or TRBV12-4; 8 bases line up with TRBD2. The CDR3 spans 16 residues. J was trimmed by 4 bases and V by 6 bases; bases with no gene match: 12. This CDR3 reads CASSPGGPMSADTQYF. The CDR3 DNA is TGTGCCAGCAGCCCGGGGGGGCCAATGAGCGCAGATACGCAGTATTTT.